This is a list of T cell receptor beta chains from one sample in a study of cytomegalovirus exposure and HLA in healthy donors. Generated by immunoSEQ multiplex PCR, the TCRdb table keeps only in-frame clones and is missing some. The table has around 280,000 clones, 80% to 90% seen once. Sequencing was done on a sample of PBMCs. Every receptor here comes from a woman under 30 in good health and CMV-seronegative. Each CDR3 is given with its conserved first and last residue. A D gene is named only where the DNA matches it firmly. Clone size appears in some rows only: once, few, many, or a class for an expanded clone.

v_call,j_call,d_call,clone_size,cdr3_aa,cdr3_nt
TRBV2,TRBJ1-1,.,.,CASSEEGPRDTEAFF,TGTGCCAGCAGTGAAGAAGGTCCGAGGGACACTGAAGCTTTCTTT
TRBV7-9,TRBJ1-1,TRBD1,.,CASSRLGQGNTEAFF,TGTGCCAGCAGCCGATTGGGACAGGGGAACACTGAAGCTTTCTTT
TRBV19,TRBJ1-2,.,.,CASSIDEETGRGIGSGYTF,TGTGCCAGTAGTATAGATGAAGAGACCGGGAGGGGGATTGGTAGTGGCTACACCTTC
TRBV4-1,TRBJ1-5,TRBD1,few,CASSPGTGGLVSNQPQHF,TGCGCCAGCAGCCCCGGGACAGGGGGCCTCGTTAGCAATCAGCCCCAGCATTTT
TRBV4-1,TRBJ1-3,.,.,CASSHQNEPGTSIYF,TGCGCCAGCAGCCACCAAAACGAGCCCGGGACTTCCATATATTTT
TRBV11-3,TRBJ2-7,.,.,CASSPGLGQTDEQYF,TGTGCCAGCAGCCCGGGCTTGGGACAAACCGACGAGCAGTACTTC
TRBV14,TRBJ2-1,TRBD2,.,CASSQAYWATSGGYNEQFF,TGTGCCAGCAGCCAAGCGTACTGGGCAACTAGCGGGGGATACAATGAGCAGTTCTTC
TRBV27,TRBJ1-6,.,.,CASRVWARSYNSPLHF,TGTGCCAGCAGGGTGTGGGCACGCTCCTATAATTCACCCCTCCACTTT
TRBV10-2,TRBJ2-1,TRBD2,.,CASRTPGLAGDNEQFF,TGCGCCAGCAGGACTCCCGGACTAGCGGGGGACAATGAGCAGTTCTTC
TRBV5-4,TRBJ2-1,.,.,CASSPGQMSSYNEQFF,TGTGCCAGCAGTCCAGGGCAGATGAGCTCCTACAATGAGCAGTTCTTC
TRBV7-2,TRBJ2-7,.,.,CASSLVGTSYEQYF,TGTGCCAGCAGCTTAGTCGGGACATCCTACGAGCAGTACTTC
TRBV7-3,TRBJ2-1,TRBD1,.,CASSLRDRANEQFF,TGTGCCAGCAGCCTCCGGGACAGGGCCAATGAGCAGTTCTTC
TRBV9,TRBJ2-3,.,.,CASSVNSPFTDTQYF,TGTGCCAGCAGCGTAAATTCCCCGTTCACAGATACGCAGTATTTT
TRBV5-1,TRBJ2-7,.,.,CASILPSSYEQYF,TGCGCCAGCATCCTCCCATCCTCATACGAGCAGTACTTC
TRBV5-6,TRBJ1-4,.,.,CASSLGRDEKLFF,TGTGCCAGCAGCTTGGGCAGGGATGAAAAACTGTTTTTT
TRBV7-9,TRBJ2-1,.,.,CASSLEELGGLYNEQFF,TGTGCCAGCAGCTTAGAAGAGTTGGGAGGTTTGTACAATGAGCAGTTCTTC
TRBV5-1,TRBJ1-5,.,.,CASSLDGGGQPQHF,TGCGCCAGCAGCTTGGATGGCGGGGGTCAGCCCCAGCATTTT
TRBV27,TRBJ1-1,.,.,CASSLSFRGRSSRVVRAFF,TGTGCCAGCAGTTTATCTTTTCGGGGGAGGTCATCGAGGGTCGTGAGGGCTTTCTTT
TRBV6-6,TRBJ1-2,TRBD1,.,CASSYGGQGYGYTF,TGTGCCAGCAGTTACGGGGGACAGGGGTATGGCTACACCTTC
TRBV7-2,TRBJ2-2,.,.,CASSLAANTGELFF,TGTGCCAGCAGCTTAGCCGCGAACACCGGGGAGCTGTTTTTT
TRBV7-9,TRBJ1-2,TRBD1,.,CASSSIQGFYGYTF,TGTGCCAGCAGCTCAATACAGGGGTTCTATGGCTACACCTTC
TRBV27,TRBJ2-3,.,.,CASSWDGGWDTQYF,TGTGCCAGCAGTTGGGATGGGGGGTGGGATACGCAGTATTTT
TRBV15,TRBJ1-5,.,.,CATGEDRTFNQPQHF,TGTGCCACCGGAGAGGACAGAACTTTTAATCAGCCCCAGCATTTT
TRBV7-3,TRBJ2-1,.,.,CASSLSGGGLYNEQFF,TGTGCCAGCAGCTTATCTGGCGGGGGCTTATACAATGAGCAGTTCTTC
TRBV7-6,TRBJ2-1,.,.,CASSSHERGGGEQFF,TGTGCCAGCAGCTCACATGAAAGGGGGGGTGGCGAGCAGTTCTTC
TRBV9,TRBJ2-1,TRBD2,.,CASSATGTSLSEQFF,TGTGCCAGCAGCGCGACCGGGACTAGCCTTTCTGAGCAGTTCTTC
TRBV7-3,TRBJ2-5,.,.,CASSLTPGVQETQYF,TGTGCCAGCAGCTTAACACCCGGGGTACAAGAGACCCAGTACTTC
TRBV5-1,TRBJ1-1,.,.,CASSRDSVTEAFF,TGCGCCAGCAGTCGCGATAGCGTGACAGAAGCTTTCTTT
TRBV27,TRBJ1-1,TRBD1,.,CASKLGTVVGEAFF,TGTGCCAGCAAGTTAGGGACAGTTGTTGGTGAAGCTTTCTTT
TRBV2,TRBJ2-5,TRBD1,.,CASSQQGAEETQYF,TGTGCCAGCAGTCAACAGGGGGCGGAGGAGACCCAGTACTTC
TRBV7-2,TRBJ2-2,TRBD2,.,CASSSRTSPGELFF,TGTGCCAGCAGCTCCCGGACTAGCCCCGGGGAGCTGTTTTTT
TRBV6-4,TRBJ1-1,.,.,CASIVLKTGNTEAFF,TGTGCCAGCATTGTTCTCAAGACAGGGAACACTGAAGCTTTCTTT
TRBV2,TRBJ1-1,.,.,CASSVLGGAGRAFF,TGTGCCAGCAGTGTCCTTGGGGGGGCCGGCAGGGCTTTCTTT
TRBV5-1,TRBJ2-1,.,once,CASSGGSRNDNEQFF,TGCGCCAGCAGCGGGGGCTCGCGGAACGACAATGAGCAGTTCTTC
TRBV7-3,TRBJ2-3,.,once,CASSSSAGTDTQYF,TGTGCCAGCAGCTCGAGCGCTGGGACAGATACGCAGTATTTT
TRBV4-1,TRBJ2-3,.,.,CASSSSGADTQYF,TGCGCCAGCAGCTCTTCGGGGGCAGATACGCAGTATTTT
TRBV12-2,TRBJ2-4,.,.,CASRLEVGTSANLAKNIQYF,TGTGCAAGTCGCTTAGAGGTGGGGACTAGCGCCAACTTAGCCAAAAACATTCAGTACTTC
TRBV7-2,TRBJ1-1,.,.,CASKLGGLNTEAFF,TGTGCCAGCAAGCTTGGGGGCCTGAACACTGAAGCTTTCTTT
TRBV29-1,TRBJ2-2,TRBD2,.,CSVAGLAGGRAGELFF,TGCAGCGTGGCGGGACTAGCGGGGGGCCGGGCCGGGGAGCTGTTTTTT
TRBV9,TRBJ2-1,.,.,CASSPLRRDGDEQFF,TGTGCCAGCAGCCCCCTGAGGCGGGACGGGGATGAGCAGTTCTTC
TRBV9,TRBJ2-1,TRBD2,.,CASSVQIAGGYNEQFF,TGTGCCAGCAGCGTCCAAATAGCGGGGGGTTACAATGAGCAGTTCTTC
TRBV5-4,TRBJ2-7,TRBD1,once,CASGRQGAAEQYF,TGTGCCAGCGGGAGACAGGGGGCGGCCGAGCAGTACTTC
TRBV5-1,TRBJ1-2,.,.,CASSRDTSPDGYTF,TGCGCCAGCAGTCGAGACACCTCCCCTGACGGCTACACCTTC
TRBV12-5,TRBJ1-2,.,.,CASGPWTANYGYTF,TGTGCTAGTGGTCCCTGGACAGCAAACTATGGCTACACCTTC
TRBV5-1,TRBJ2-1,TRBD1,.,CASSQRPTGTGPVAGVNEQFF,TGCGCCAGCAGCCAACGTCCGACCGGGACAGGGCCGGTAGCCGGGGTGAATGAGCAGTTCTTC